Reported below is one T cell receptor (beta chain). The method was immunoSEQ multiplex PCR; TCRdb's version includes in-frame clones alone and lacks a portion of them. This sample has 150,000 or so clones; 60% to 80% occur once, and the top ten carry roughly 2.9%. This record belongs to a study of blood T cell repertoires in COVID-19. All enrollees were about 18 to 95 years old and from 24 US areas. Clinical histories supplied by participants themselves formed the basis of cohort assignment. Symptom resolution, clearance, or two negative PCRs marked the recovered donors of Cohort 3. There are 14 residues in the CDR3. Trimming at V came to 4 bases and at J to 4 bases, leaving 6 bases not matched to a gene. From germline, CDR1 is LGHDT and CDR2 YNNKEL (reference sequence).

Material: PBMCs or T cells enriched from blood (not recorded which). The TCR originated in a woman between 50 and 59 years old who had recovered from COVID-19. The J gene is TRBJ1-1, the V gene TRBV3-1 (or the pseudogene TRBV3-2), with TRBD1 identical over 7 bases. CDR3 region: CASSPRDSFTEAFF. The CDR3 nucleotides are TGTGCCAGCAGCCCCCGGGACAGTTTCACTGAAGCTTTCTTT.